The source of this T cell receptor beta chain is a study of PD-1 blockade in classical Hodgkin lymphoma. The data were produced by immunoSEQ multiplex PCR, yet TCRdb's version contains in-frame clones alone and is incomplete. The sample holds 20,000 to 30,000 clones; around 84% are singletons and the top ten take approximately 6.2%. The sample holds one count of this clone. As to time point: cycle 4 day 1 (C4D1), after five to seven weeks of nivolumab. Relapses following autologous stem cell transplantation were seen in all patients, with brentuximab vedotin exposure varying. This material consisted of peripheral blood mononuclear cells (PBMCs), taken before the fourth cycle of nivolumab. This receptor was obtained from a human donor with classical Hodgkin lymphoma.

In DNA form, the CDR3 reads TGTGCCAGCAGTGAACTACAGAGAACTAATGAAAAACTGTTTTTT. Its protein is CASSELQRTNEKLFF. The J gene is TRBJ1-4, the V gene TRBV2; D is uncertain. This CDR3 contains 15 residues. The germline V gene has CDR1 SNHLY and CDR2 FYNNEI. Trimming cost V 2 bases and J 1 base, with 8 bases left between them.